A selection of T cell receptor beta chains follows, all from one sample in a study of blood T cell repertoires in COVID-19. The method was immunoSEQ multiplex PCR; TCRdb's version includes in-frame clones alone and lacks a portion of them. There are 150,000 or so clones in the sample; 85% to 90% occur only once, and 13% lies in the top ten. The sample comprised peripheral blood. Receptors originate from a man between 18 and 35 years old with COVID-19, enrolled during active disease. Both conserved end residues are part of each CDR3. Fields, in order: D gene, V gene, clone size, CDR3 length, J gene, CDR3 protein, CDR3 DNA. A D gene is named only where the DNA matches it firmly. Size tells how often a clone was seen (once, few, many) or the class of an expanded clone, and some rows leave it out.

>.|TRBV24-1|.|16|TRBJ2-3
CATSASRGFGTDTQYF
TGTGCCACCAGTGCCTCAAGGGGTTTTGGCACAGATACGCAGTATTTT
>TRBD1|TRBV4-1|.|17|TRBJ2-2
CASSHTNKGQTTGELFF
TGCGCCAGCAGCCATACTAACAAGGGACAGACCACCGGGGAGCTGTTTTTT
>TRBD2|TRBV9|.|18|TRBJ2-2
CASSVGGLAGDHTGELFF
TGTGCCAGCAGCGTAGGAGGCCTAGCGGGAGACCACACCGGGGAGCTGTTTTTT
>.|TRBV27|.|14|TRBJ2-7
CASSFGTAGYEQYF
TGTGCCAGCAGTTTTGGGACTGCAGGCTACGAGCAGTACTTC
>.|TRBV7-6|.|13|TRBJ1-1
CASSRGGGTEAFF
TGTGCCAGCAGCCGGGGCGGGGGCACTGAAGCTTTCTTT
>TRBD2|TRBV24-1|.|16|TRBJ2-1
CATSDLGAGGAKEQFF
TGTGCCACCAGTGATTTGGGGGCGGGGGGAGCGAAAGAGCAGTTCTTC
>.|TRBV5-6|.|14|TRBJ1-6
CASSESFYNSPLHF
TGTGCCAGCAGCGAGAGTTTCTATAATTCACCCCTCCACTTT
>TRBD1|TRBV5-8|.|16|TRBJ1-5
CASTRRNRGPDQPQHF
TGTGCCAGCACCCGTCGGAACAGGGGCCCAGATCAGCCCCAGCATTTT
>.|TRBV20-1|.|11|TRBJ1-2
CRLGGTYGYTF
TGCCGATTGGGGGGGACCTATGGCTACACCTTC
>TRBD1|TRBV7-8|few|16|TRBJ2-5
CASSLATGGSGETQYF
TGTGCCAGCAGCTTAGCGACAGGGGGCAGCGGAGAGACCCAGTACTTC